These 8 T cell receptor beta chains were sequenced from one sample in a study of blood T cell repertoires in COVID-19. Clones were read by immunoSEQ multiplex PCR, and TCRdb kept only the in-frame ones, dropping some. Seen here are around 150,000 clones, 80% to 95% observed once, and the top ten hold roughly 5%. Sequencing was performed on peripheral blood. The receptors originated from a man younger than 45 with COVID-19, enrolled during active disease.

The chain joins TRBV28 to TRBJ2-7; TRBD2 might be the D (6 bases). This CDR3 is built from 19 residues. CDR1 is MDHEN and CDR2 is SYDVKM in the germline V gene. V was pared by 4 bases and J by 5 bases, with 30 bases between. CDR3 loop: CASSSAQAGQGSVGHEQYF. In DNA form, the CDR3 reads TGTGCCAGCAGTTCTGCTCAAGCGGGTCAGGGTAGCGTAGGCCACGAGCAGTACTTC.

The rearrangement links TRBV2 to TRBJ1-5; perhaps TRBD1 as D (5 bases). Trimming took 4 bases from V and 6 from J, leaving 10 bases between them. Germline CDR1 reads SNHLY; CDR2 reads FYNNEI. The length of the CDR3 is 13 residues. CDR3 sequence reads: CASSVEGRQPQHF. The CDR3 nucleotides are TGTGCCAGCAGTGTGGAGGGACGTCAGCCCCAGCATTTT.

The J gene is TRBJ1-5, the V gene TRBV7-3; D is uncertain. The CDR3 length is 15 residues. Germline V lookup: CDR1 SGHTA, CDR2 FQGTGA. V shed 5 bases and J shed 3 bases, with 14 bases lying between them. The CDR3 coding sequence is TGTGCCAGCAGCCCACGGGGAGGGCCCAATCAGCCCCAGCATTTT. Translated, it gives CASSPRGGPNQPQHF.

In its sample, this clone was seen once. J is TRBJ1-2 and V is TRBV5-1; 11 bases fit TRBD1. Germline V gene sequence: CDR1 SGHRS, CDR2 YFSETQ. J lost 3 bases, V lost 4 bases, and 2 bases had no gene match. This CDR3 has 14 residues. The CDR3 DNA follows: TGCGCCAGCAGCGAGGGACAGGGGGACTATGGCTACACCTTC. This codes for CASSEGQGDYGYTF.

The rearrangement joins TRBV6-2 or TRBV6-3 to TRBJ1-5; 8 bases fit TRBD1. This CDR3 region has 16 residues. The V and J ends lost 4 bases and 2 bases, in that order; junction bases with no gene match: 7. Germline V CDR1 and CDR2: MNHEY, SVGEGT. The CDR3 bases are TGTGCCAGCAGTTCCCTTGGACAGGGCGGCAATCAGCCCCAGCATTTT. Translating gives CASSSLGQGGNQPQHF.

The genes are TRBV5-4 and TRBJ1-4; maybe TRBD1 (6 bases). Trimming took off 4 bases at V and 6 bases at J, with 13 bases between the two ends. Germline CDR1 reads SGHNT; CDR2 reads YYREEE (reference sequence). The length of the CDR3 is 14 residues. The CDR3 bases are TGTGCCAGCAGCCAGGGGCAGGGCGATGAAAAACTGTTTTTT. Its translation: CASSQGQGDEKLFF.

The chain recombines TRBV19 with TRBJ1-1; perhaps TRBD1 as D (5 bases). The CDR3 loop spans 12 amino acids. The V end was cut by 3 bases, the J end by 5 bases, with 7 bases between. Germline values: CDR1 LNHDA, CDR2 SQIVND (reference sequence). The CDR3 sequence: CASSMGGTEAFF. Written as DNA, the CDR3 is TGTGCCAGTAGTATGGGGGGAACTGAAGCTTTCTTT.

The CDR3 loop reads CATSGKAAGFLYEQYF. CDR3 coding DNA: TGTGCCACCAGTGGGAAGGCAGCAGGCTTTCTCTACGAGCAGTACTTC. The chain combines TRBV24-1 with TRBJ2-7; D remains ambiguous. The V and J ends lost 5 bases and 3 bases respectively, with 19 bases between them. Germline V gene sequence: CDR1 KGHDR, CDR2 SFDVKD. The CDR3 consists of 16 residues.